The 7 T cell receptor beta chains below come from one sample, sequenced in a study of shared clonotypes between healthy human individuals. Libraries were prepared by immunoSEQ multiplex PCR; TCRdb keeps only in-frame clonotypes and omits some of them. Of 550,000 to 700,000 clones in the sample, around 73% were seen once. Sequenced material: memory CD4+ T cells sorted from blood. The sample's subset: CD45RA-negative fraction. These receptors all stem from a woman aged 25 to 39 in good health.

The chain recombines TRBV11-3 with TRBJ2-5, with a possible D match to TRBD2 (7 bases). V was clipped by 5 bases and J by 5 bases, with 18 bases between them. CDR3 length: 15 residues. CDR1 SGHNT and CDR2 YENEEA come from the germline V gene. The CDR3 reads CASSPRGGRGETQYF. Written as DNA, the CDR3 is TGTGCCAGCAGCCCGAGGGGGGGGAGAGGGGAGACCCAGTACTTC.

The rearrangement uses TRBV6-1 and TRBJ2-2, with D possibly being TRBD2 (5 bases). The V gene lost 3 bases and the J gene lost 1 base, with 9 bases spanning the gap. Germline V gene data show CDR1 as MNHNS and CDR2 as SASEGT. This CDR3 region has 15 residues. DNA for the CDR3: TGTGCCAGCAGTGAGCCCCGGGGGAACACCGGGGAGCTGTTTTTT. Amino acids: CASSEPRGNTGELFF.

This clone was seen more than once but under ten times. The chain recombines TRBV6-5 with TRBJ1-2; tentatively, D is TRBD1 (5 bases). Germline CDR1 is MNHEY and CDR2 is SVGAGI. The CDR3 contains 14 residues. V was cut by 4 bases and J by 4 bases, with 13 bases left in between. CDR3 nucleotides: TGTGCCAGCAGTTCCCCCCGGGACGGCTATGGCTACACCTTC. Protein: CASSSPRDGYGYTF.

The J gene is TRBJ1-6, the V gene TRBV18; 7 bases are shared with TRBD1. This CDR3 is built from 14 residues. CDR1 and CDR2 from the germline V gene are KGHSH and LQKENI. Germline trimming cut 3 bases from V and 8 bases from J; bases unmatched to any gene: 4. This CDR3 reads CASSPTGRDSPLHF. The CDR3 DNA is TGTGCCAGCTCACCGACAGGGCGGGATTCACCCCTCCACTTT.

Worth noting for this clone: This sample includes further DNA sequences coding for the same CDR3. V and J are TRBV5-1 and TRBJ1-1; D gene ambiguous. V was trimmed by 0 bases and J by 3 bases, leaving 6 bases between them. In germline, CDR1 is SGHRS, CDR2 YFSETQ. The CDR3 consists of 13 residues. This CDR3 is CASSLGVDTEAFF. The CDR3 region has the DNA TGCGCCAGCAGCTTGGGTGTGGACACTGAAGCTTTCTTT.

The CDR3 is CASSLVPASYEQYF. Written as DNA, the CDR3 is TGCGCCAGCAGCCTGGTCCCGGCTTCCTACGAGCAGTACTTC. This sequence joins TRBV5-1 and TRBJ2-7; D ambiguous. V was shortened by 4 bases and J by 1 base, with 12 bases between the two germline ends. The germline gives CDR1 SGHRS, CDR2 YFSETQ. There are 14 residues in the CDR3.

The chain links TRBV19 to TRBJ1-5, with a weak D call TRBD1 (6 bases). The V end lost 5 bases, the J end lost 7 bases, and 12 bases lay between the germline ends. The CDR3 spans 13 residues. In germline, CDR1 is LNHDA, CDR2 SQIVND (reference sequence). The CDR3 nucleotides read TGTGCCAGTAGTTCACAGGGACCCCAGCCCCAGCATTTT. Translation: CASSSQGPQPQHF.